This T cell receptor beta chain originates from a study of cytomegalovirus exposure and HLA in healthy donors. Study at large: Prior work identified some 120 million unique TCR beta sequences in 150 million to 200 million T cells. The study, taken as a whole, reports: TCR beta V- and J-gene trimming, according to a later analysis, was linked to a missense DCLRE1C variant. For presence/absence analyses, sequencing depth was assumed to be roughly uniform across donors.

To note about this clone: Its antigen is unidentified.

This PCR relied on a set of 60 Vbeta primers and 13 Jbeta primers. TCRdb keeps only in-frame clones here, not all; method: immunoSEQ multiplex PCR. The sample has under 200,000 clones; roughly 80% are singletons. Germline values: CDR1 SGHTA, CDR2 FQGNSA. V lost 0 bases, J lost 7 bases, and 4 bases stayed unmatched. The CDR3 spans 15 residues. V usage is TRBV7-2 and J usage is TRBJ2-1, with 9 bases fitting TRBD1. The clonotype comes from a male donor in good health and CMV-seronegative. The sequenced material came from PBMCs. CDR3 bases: TGTGCCAGCAGCTTAGCAACGGGACAGGGTAATGAGCAGTTCTTC. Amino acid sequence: CASSLATGQGNEQFF.